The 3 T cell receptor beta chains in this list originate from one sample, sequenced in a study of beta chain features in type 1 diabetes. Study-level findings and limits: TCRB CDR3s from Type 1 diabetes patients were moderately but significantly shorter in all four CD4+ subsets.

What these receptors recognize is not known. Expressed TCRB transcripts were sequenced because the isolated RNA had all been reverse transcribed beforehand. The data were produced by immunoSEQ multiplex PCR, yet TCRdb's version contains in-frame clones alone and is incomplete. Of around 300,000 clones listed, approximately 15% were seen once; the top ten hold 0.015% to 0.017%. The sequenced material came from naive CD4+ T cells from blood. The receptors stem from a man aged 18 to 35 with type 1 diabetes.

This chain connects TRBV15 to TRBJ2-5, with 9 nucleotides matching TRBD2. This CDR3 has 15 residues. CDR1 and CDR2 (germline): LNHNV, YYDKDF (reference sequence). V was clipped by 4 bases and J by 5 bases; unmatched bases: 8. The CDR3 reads CATSISGGRWETQYF. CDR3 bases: TGTGCCACCAGCATTAGCGGGGGTAGGTGGGAGACCCAGTACTTC.

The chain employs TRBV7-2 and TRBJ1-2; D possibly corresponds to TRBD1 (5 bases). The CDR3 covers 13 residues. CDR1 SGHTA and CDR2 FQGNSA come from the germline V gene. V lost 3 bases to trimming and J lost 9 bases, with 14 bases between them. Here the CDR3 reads CASSLAGQRSYTF. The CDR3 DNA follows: TGTGCCAGCAGCTTGGCAGGGCAGAGGAGCTACACCTTC.

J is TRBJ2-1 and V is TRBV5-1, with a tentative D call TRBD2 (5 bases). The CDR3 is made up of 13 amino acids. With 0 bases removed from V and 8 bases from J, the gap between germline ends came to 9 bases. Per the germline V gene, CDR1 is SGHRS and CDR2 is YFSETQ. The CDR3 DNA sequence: TGCGCCAGCAGCTTGGGCCAGAGGGATGAGCAGTTCTTC. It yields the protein CASSLGQRDEQFF.